The 28 T cell receptor beta chains below all came from one sample that was sequenced in a study of blood T cell repertoires in COVID-19. Some clones are missing from TCRdb's copy, which holds only in-frame ones; the method was immunoSEQ multiplex PCR. The repertoire consists of approximately 430,000 clones, with 86% occurring once and the leading ten covering almost 1.5%. The sequencing sample was made of peripheral blood. The source is a woman in her twenties or thirties with active or convalescent COVID-19.

The rearrangement links TRBV5-6 to TRBJ1-2; 7 bases are a match to TRBD1. The CDR3 is 16 amino acids. The J segment lost 0 bases and the V segment lost 2 bases, leaving 7 bases of the junction unmatched. The germline V gene encodes CDR1 SGHDT and CDR2 YYEEEE. CDR3 sequence: CASSLIDRATNYGYTF. The DNA for the CDR3 is TGTGCCAGCAGCTTAATCGACAGGGCTACTAACTATGGCTACACCTTC.

The J gene is TRBJ1-4, the V gene TRBV5-6, with D perhaps TRBD1 (6 bases). Trimming left V 0 bases short and J 5 bases short, with 17 bases between. The length of the CDR3 is 17 residues. From germline, CDR1 is SGHDT and CDR2 YYEEEE. CDR3 in amino acids: CASSLGSQGMVNEKLFF. The CDR3 nucleotides read TGTGCCAGCAGCTTGGGCAGTCAGGGGATGGTAAATGAAAAACTGTTTTTT.

Regarding this clone: Other nucleotide sequences from this sample produce the same CDR3. DNA for the CDR3: TGTGCCAGCAGTTACTCGGGGACAGAGTACAATGAGCAGTTCTTC. Protein sequence: CASSYSGTEYNEQFF. The chain carries TRBV6-5 and TRBJ2-1; 7 bases match TRBD1. Germline CDR1 is MNHEY and CDR2 is SVGAGI. CDR3 length equals 15 residues. The trim removed 0 bases at V and 4 bases at J, leaving 3 bases unmatched.

The chain couples TRBV2 to TRBJ1-2, with a possible D match to TRBD1 (6 bases). CDR1 and CDR2 (germline): SNHLY, FYNNEI. CDR3 length equals 13 residues. V was clipped by 4 bases and J by 5 bases, with 11 bases between them. The CDR3 region has the DNA TGTGCCAGCAGTGCCGGGACAACGTATGGCTACACCTTC. Its protein is CASSAGTTYGYTF.

V usage is TRBV19 and J usage is TRBJ2-7; 10 nucleotides align to TRBD1. The CDR3 is 13 amino acids. Germline CDR1 and CDR2: LNHDA and SQIVND (reference sequence). V was pared by 5 bases and J by 5 bases, with 3 bases of the junction left unmatched. The CDR3 DNA reads as TGTGCCAGTAGTGTGACAGGGGGCGACGAGCAGTACTTC. Its protein is CASSVTGGDEQYF.

This chain connects TRBV20-1 to TRBJ1-3; D remains ambiguous. Trimming took off 3 bases at V and 9 bases at J, with 12 bases between the two ends. Germline CDR1 and CDR2: DFQATT and SNEGSKA (reference sequence). This CDR3 comprises 12 residues. For the CDR3, the DNA is TGCAGTGCTAGTAGCGTTTTAGGCACCATATATTTT. Translated: CSASSVLGTIYF.

V is TRBV18 and J is TRBJ1-4, with D uncertain. The V gene's germline CDR1 is KGHSH and CDR2 LQKENI. CDR3 length: 14 amino acids. The germline V and J ends were trimmed by 6 bases and 0 bases, with 8 bases remaining between them. The CDR3, as DNA: TGTGCCAGCTCGCAGATTGCAACTAATGAAAAACTGTTTTTT. It yields the protein CASSQIATNEKLFF.

The chain couples TRBV6-5 to TRBJ2-1, with 10 bases fitting TRBD2. Germline trimming cut 2 bases from V and 1 base from J; bases unmatched to any gene: 2. CDR1 and CDR2 (germline): MNHEY, SVGAGI. The CDR3 loop spans 16 amino acids. The CDR3 sequence is CASSYIAGGSYNEQFF. CDR3 DNA sequence: TGTGCCAGCAGTTACATAGCGGGAGGTTCCTACAATGAGCAGTTCTTC.

The CDR3 nucleotides read TGTGCCACCAGTGGAGGACTTACGGAGACCCAGTACTTC. This sequence encodes CATSGGLTETQYF. This chain uses TRBV24-1 with TRBJ2-5, with D perhaps matching TRBD2 (5 bases). Trimming left V 5 bases short and J 5 bases short, with 11 bases between. This CDR3 has 13 amino acids. Germline values: CDR1 KGHDR, CDR2 SFDVKD.

The rearrangement links TRBV4-1 to TRBJ1-2, with TRBD1 identical over 7 bases. This CDR3 is 18 amino acids long. The junction had 19 bases not matched to a gene; V was cut back by 5 bases and J by 4 bases. Germline V gene data show CDR1 as MGHRA and CDR2 as YSYEKL. The CDR3 coding sequence is TGCGCCAGCAGCTCGACCCGGCAGAACAGGGGTCGGCCCTATGGCTACACCTTC. Encoded protein: CASSSTRQNRGRPYGYTF.

This chain uses TRBV10-2 with TRBJ1-2; tentative D call: TRBD1 (6 bases). The germline V gene encodes CDR1 WSHSY and CDR2 SAAADI. This CDR3 is 15 amino acids long. V shed 6 bases and J shed 6 bases, with 20 bases lying between them. As DNA, the CDR3 is TGCGCCAGCAGACCTCCGGGACAAGCCTTTCATGGCTACACCTTC. Its translation is CASRPPGQAFHGYTF.

The V call is TRBV6-1, the J call TRBJ1-1; 7 positions agree with TRBD1. CDR1 and CDR2 from the germline V gene are MNHNS and SASEGT. With V trimmed by 2 bases and J by 4 bases, 4 bases remained unmatched. This CDR3 comprises 14 residues. The CDR3 sequence is CASSELSGGTEAFF. CDR3 nucleotide sequence: TGTGCCAGCAGTGAACTGTCAGGGGGCACTGAAGCTTTCTTT.

The J gene is TRBJ2-3, the V gene TRBV5-1, with 10 bases aligning to TRBD2. Per germline, CDR1 SGHRS and CDR2 YFSETQ. The CDR3 has 18 residues. Trimming at V came to 4 bases and at J to 6 bases, leaving 17 bases not matched to a gene. CDR3 nucleotides: TGCGCCAGCAGCCCGTACAGCGGAGCGGGGGGGCCGTCGGATACGCAGTATTTT. Amino acids: CASSPYSGAGGPSDTQYF.

The chain joins TRBV13 to TRBJ2-3; 10 bases align to TRBD2. This CDR3 region has 15 residues. CDR1 and CDR2 (germline): PRHDT, FYEKMQ (reference sequence). V lost 2 bases, J lost 5 bases, and 4 bases stayed unmatched. In DNA, the CDR3 is TGTGCCAGCAGCTTAAATAGCGGGGGGCTAGATACGCAGTATTTT. Amino acid sequence: CASSLNSGGLDTQYF.

The rearrangement links TRBV3-1 (or the pseudogene TRBV3-2) to TRBJ1-5; a possible D gene is TRBD1 (5 bases). The CDR3 contains 15 residues. Germline V gene sequence: CDR1 LGHDT, CDR2 YNNKEL (reference sequence). V was clipped by 4 bases and J by 1 base, with 11 bases between them. Here the CDR3 DNA reads TGTGCCAGCAGCCCAGACGGGGGGAGCAATCAGCCCCAGCATTTT. Its protein is CASSPDGGSNQPQHF.

The chain is built from TRBV13 and TRBJ1-1; 7 positions agree with TRBD1. V gave up 0 bases and J gave up 7 bases; unmatched junction bases: 2. The CDR3 loop spans 13 amino acids. CDR1 and CDR2 from the germline V gene are PRHDT and FYEKMQ (reference sequence). The CDR3 protein is CASSLGGTVEAFF. DNA for the CDR3: TGTGCCAGCAGCTTAGGAGGGACAGTTGAAGCTTTCTTT.

This clone appeared a few times. The rearrangement uses TRBV19 and TRBJ2-2, with TRBD1 matching over 9 bases. The CDR3 is 16 residues long. V was clipped by 3 bases and J by 1 base; unmatched bases: 3. The germline V gene has CDR1 LNHDA and CDR2 SQIVND (reference sequence). CDR3 protein: CASSMRGQGNTGELFF. Here the CDR3 DNA reads TGTGCCAGTAGTATGAGGGGACAGGGGAACACCGGGGAGCTGTTTTTT.

V and J are TRBV7-9 and TRBJ2-2, with D possibly TRBD1 on 6 matching bases. The CDR3 runs to 15 residues. Trimming removed 4 bases from V and 5 bases from J, with 14 bases in between. Germline V gene data show CDR1 as SEHNR and CDR2 as FQNEAQ (reference sequence). The CDR3 DNA reads TGTGCCAGCAGCTCCGGAAATCAGGGGACCGGGGAGCTGTTTTTT. Amino acid sequence: CASSSGNQGTGELFF.

The CDR3 coding sequence is TGCGCCAGCAGCTTGCCCTCTACCAACTCCTACAATGAGCAGTTCTTC. Residues: CASSLPSTNSYNEQFF. The chain employs TRBV5-1 and TRBJ2-1; no firm D call. CDR1 and CDR2 from the germline V gene are SGHRS and YFSETQ. The CDR3 extends over 16 amino acids. The ends were cut back, 1 base at V and 0 bases at J, with 11 bases in the middle. The full variable domain, in which reference TRBV5-1 and TRBJ2-1 provide the parts outside the CDR3, is KAGVTQTPRYLIKTRGQQVTLSCSPISGHRSVSWYQQTPGQGLQFLFEYFSETQRNKGNFPGRFSGRQFSNSRSEMNVSTLELGDSALYLCASSLPSTNSYNEQFFGPGTRLTVL.

The chain links TRBV6-8 to TRBJ2-7; possibly TRBD2 for D (6 bases). Germline V gives CDR1 MNHGY, CDR2 SAAAGT. Trimming left V 3 bases short and J 3 bases short, with 15 bases between. CDR3 length: 15 residues. As DNA, the CDR3 is TGTGCCAGCAGTTATTGCGGGAAGGAATTCTACGAGCAGTACTTC. Translated, it gives CASSYCGKEFYEQYF.

This chain links TRBV2 with TRBJ1-1; 7 positions match TRBD1. The CDR3 consists of 15 residues. Looked up from germline, CDR1 is SNHLY and CDR2 is FYNNEI. V was clipped by 7 bases and J by 1 base; unmatched bases: 9. The CDR3 DNA reads TGTGCCAGCACCGAAGCGGGACAGAGGAACACTGAAGCTTTCTTT. It specifies CASTEAGQRNTEAFF.

V gene TRBV4-2 combines with J gene TRBJ2-7, with D perhaps matching TRBD2 (6 bases). This CDR3 is built from 13 residues. CDR1 is LGHNA and CDR2 is YNFKEQ in the germline V gene. The ends were cut back, 10 bases at V and 0 bases at J, with 13 bases in the middle. CDR3 DNA sequence: TGTGCCACCAGTGTGGACTACTCCTACGAGCAGTACTTC. Translating it yields CATSVDYSYEQYF.

CDR3 DNA: TGTGCCAGCAGCCAAGATCTAGGGGACTTTTGGACTGAAGCTTTCTTT. It translates to CASSQDLGDFWTEAFF. The V gene is TRBV3-1 (or the pseudogene TRBV3-2), the J gene TRBJ1-1, with D possibly being TRBD1 (5 bases). Trimming took off 0 bases at V and 5 bases at J, with 16 bases between the two ends. This CDR3 region has 16 residues. Germline V gene lookup returns CDR1 LGHDT and CDR2 YNNKEL (reference sequence).

The chain has TRBV5-1 and TRBJ1-1; D uncertain. The germline gives CDR1 SGHRS, CDR2 YFSETQ. Trimming pared 5 bases from V and 2 bases from J, leaving 10 bases between. The CDR3 is 13 residues long. CDR3 nucleotide sequence: TGCGCCAGCAGACAGACGGTAAACACTGAAGCTTTCTTT. Residues: CASRQTVNTEAFF.

The V gene is TRBV6-1, the J gene TRBJ2-5; 8 bases fit TRBD2. J lost 1 base, V lost 2 bases, and 6 bases had no gene match. Per germline, CDR1 MNHNS and CDR2 SASEGT. The CDR3 runs to 16 residues. The CDR3 spells CASSELASGPQETQYF. The DNA for the CDR3 is TGTGCCAGCAGTGAATTGGCTAGCGGGCCCCAAGAGACCCAGTACTTC.

This clone was counted once. The rearrangement links TRBV5-1 to TRBJ1-2; D gene uncertain. Deletions cut 3 bases from V and 5 bases from J, with 14 bases between. The CDR3 has 14 residues. Germline CDR1 and CDR2: SGHRS and YFSETQ. The CDR3: CASSSTGELYGYTF. DNA for the CDR3: TGCGCCAGCAGCTCTACCGGGGAACTTTATGGCTACACCTTC.

Worth noting for this clone: Its ends do not fully match the called genes, so a read error is possible. This chain links TRBV27 with TRBJ1-2; D is unclear. The CDR3 totals 15 residues. Germline-derived CDR1 and CDR2 are MNHEY and SMNVEV (reference sequence). The CDR3 protein is CASRLRQSANYGYTF. The CDR3 bases are TGTGCCAGCCGTTTGAGGCAGTCCGCAAACTATGGCTACACCTTC.

This clone was detected only once. V is TRBV30 and J is TRBJ1-6; 8 nucleotides match TRBD1. CDR1 is GTSNPN and CDR2 is SVGIG in the germline V gene (reference sequence). Trimming removed 3 bases from V and 2 bases from J; junction bases left unmatched: 9. The CDR3 runs 17 residues. CDR3: CAWRAGTGHTYNSPLHF. As DNA, the CDR3 is TGTGCCTGGAGGGCCGGGACAGGACATACCTATAATTCACCCCTCCACTTT.